The entry below describes one TCR beta chain. Germline CDR1 and CDR2: SGHNT and YYREEE (reference sequence). The CDR3 runs to 13 residues. Deletions cut 0 bases from V and 4 bases from J, with 7 bases between. These data are taken from a study of T cell responses to AZD1222 COVID-19 vaccine. Produced via immunoSEQ multiplex PCR; TCRdb's table is partial and in-frame only. There are 150,000 to 200,000 clones in the sample; 80% to 95% occur only once, and approximately 1.5% lies in the top ten. Material: peripheral blood, obtained on day 0 of AZD1222 vaccination. The V call is TRBV5-4, the J call TRBJ1-1; D is ambiguous. This sequence was found in an adult in good health. This chain's CDR3 is CASSLGSLTEAFF. DNA for the CDR3: TGTGCCAGCAGCTTGGGGAGTCTCACTGAAGCTTTCTTT.